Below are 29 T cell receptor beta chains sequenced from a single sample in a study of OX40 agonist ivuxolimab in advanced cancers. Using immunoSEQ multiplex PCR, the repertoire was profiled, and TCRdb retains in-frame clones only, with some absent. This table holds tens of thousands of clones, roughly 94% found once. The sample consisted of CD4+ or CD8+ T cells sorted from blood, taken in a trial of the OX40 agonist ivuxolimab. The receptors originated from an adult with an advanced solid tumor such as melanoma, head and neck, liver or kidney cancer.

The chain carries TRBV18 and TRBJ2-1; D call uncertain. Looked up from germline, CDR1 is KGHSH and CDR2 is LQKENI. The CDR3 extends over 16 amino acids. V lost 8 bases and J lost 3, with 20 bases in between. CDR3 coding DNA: TGTGCCAGCACACTCACAGCAGGCTCTTACTACAATGAGCAGTTCTTC. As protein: CASTLTAGSYYNEQFF. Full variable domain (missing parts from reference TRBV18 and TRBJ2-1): NAGVMQNPRHLVRRRGQEARLRCSPMKGHSHVYWYRQLPEEGLKFMVYLQKENIIDESGMPKERFSAEFPKEGPSILRIQQVVRGDSAAYFCASTLTAGSYYNEQFFGPGTRLTVL.

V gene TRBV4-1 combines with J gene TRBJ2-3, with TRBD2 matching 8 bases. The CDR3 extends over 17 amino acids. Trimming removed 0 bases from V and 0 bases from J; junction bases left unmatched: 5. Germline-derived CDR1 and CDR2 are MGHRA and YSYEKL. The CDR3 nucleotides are TGCGCCAGCAGCCAAGATATGCTAGCGGGTAGCACAGATACGCAGTATTTT. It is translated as CASSQDMLAGSTDTQYF.

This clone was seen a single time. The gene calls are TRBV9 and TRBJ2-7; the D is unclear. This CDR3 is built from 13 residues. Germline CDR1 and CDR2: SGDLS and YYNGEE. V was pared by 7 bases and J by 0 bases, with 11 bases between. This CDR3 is CASSPGASYEQYF. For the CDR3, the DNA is TGTGCCAGCTCCCCTGGAGCCTCCTACGAGCAGTACTTC.

In nucleotides, the CDR3 is TGTGCCAGCAGTCCCGGGGGAAACACTGAAGCTTTCTTT. Protein product: CASSPGGNTEAFF. The genes are TRBV5-5 and TRBJ1-1; the D gene is possibly TRBD1 (5 bases). Trimming left V 5 bases short and J 2 bases short, with 10 bases between. The CDR3 extends over 13 amino acids. Looked up from germline, CDR1 is SGHKS and CDR2 is YYEKEE (reference sequence).

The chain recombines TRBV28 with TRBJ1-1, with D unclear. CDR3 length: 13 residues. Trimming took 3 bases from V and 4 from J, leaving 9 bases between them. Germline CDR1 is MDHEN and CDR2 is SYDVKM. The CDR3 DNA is TGTGCCAGCAGTTTGGGCCAGACCACTGAAGCTTTCTTT. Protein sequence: CASSLGQTTEAFF.

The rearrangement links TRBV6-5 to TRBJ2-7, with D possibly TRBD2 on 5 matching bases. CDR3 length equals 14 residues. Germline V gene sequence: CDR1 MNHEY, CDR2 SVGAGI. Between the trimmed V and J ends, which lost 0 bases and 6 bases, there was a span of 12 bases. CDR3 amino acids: CASSYSTTGSEQYF. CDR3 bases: TGTGCCAGCAGTTACTCGACTACGGGAAGCGAGCAGTACTTC.

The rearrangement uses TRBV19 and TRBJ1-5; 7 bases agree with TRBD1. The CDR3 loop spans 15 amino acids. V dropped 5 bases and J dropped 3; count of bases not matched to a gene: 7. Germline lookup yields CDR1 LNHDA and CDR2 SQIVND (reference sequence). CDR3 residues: CASSVQTGANQPQHF. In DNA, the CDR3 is TGTGCCAGTAGTGTACAAACAGGGGCCAATCAGCCCCAGCATTTT.

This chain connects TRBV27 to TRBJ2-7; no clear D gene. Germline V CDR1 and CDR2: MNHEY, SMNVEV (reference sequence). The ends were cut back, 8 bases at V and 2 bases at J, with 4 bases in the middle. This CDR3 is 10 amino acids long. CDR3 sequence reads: CASGTYEQYF. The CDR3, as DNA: TGTGCCAGCGGGACCTACGAGCAGTACTTC.

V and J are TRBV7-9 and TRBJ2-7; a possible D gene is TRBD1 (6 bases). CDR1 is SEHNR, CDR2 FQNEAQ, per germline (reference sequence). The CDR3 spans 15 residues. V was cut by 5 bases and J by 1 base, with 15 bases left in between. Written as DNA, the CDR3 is TGTGCCAGCAGCCCAACAGGGAGACTGTCCTACGAGCAGTACTTC. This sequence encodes CASSPTGRLSYEQYF.

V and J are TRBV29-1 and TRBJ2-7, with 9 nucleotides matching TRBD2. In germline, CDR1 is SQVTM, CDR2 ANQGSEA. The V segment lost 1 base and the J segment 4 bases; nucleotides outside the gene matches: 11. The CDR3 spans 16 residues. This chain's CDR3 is CSVEGAVGREGYEQYF. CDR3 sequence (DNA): TGCAGCGTTGAAGGCGCCGTAGGGCGGGAGGGTTACGAGCAGTACTTC.

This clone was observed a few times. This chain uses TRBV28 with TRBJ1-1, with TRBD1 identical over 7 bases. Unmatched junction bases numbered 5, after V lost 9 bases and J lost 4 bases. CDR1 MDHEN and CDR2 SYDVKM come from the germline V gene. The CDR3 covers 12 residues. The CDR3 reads CASIRGGTEAFF. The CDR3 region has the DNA TGTGCCAGTATCAGGGGGGGCACTGAAGCTTTCTTT.

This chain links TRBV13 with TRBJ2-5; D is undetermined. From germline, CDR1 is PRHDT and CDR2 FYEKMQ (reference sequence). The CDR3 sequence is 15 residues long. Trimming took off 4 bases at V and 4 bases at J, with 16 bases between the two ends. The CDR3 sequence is CASSSSLRRGETQYF. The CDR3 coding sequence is TGTGCCAGCAGCTCCTCTCTCCGGCGCGGAGAGACCCAGTACTTC.

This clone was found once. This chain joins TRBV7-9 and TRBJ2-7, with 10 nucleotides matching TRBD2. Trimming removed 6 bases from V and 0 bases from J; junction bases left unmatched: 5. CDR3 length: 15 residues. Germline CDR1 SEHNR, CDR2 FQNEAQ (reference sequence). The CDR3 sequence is CASSCGLAASYEQYF. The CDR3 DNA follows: TGTGCCAGCAGTTGCGGACTAGCGGCCTCCTACGAGCAGTACTTC.

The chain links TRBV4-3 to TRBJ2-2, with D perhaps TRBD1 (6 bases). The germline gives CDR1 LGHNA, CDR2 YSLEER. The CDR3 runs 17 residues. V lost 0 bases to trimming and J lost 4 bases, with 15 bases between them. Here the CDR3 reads CASSQETTGQFTGELFF. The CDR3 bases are TGCGCCAGCAGCCAAGAGACTACTGGACAGTTCACCGGGGAGCTGTTTTTT.

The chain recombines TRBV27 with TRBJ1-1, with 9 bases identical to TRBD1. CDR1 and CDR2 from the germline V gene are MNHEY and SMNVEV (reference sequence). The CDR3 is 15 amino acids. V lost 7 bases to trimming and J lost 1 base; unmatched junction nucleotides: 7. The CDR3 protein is CASNLLGQGNTEAFF. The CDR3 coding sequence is TGTGCCAGCAACCTACTGGGACAGGGGAACACTGAAGCTTTCTTT.

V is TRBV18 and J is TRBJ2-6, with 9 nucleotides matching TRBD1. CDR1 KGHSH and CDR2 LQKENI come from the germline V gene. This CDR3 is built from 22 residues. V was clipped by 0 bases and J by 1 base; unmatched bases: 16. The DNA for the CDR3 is TGTGCCAGCTCACCACCAACCGCGGGAGACAGGGGGGATAAGTCTGGGGCCAACGTCCTGACTTTC. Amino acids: CASSPPTAGDRGDKSGANVLTF.

The CDR3 DNA is TGTGCCGTAGCGGGAGTGGGCTCCTACAATGAGCAGTTCTTC. This translates into CAVAGVGSYNEQFF. The chain combines TRBV27 with TRBJ2-1, with 9 bases lining up with TRBD2. CDR3 length: 14 amino acids. V dropped 11 bases and J dropped 0; count of bases not matched to a gene: 5. The germline CDR1 and CDR2 sequences are MNHEY and SMNVEV (reference sequence).

CDR3 in amino acids: CASSLQGEKLFF. For the CDR3, the DNA is TGCGCCAGCAGCTTGCAAGGTGAAAAACTGTTTTTT. V usage is TRBV5-1 and J usage is TRBJ1-4; D unclear. Germline assignment: CDR1 SGHRS and CDR2 YFSETQ. This CDR3 contains 12 residues. The ends were cut back, 1 base at V and 7 bases at J, with 5 bases in the middle.

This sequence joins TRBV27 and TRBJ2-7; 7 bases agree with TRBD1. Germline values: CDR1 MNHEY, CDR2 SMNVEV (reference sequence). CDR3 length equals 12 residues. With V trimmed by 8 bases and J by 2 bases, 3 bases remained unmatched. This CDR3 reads CASETGAYEQYF. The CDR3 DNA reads TGTGCCAGCGAAACAGGGGCCTACGAGCAGTACTTC.

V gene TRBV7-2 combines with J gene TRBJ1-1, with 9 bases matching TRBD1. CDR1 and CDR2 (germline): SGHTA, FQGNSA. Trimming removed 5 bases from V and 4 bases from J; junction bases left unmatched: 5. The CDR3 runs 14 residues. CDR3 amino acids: CASSEGQGFTEAFF. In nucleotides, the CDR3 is TGTGCCAGCAGCGAAGGACAGGGGTTCACTGAAGCTTTCTTT.

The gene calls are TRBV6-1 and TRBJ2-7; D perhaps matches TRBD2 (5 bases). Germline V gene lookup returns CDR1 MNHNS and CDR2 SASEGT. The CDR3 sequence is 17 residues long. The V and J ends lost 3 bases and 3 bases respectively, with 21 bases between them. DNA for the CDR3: TGTGCCAGCAGTGACGGGATAAACATACTGACTAACTACGAGCAGTACTTC. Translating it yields CASSDGINILTNYEQYF.

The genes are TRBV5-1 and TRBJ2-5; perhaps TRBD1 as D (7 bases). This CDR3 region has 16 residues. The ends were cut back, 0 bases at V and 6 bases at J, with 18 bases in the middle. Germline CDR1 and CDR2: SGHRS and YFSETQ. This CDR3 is CASSLGGLTGRQTQYF. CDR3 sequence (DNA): TGCGCCAGCAGCTTGGGGGGACTGACAGGGCGACAGACCCAGTACTTC.

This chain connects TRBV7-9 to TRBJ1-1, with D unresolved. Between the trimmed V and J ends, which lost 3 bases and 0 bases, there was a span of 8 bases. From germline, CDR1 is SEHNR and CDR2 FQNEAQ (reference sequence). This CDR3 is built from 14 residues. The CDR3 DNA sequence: TGTGCCAGCAGCTTTGGAGTCATGAACACTGAAGCTTTCTTT. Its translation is CASSFGVMNTEAFF.

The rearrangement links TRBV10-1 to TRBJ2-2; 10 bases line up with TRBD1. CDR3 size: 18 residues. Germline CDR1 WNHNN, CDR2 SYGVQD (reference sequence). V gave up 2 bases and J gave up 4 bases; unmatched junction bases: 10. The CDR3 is CASSEGTGDLLCTGELFF. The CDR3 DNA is TGCGCCAGCAGTGAGGGGACAGGGGACCTTCTATGCACCGGGGAGCTGTTTTTT.

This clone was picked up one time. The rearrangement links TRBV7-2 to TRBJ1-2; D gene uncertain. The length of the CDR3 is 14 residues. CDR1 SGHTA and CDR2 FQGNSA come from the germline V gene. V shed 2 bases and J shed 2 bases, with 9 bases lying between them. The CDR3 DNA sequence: TGTGCCAGCAGCTTATATGCCGAGAACTATGGCTACACCTTC. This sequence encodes CASSLYAENYGYTF. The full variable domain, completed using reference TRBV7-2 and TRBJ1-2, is GAGVSQSPSNKVTEKGKDVELRCDPISGHTALYWYRQSLGQGLEFLIYFQGNSAPDKSGLPSDRFSAERTGGSVSTLTIQRTQQEDSAVYLCASSLYAENYGYTFGSGTRLTVV.

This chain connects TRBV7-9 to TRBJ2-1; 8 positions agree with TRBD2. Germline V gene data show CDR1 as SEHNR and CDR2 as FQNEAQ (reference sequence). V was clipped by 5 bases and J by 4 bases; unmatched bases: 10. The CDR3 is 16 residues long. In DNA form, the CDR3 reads TGTGCCAGCAGCAAGCTCGGGAGGGTGGGATACAATGAGCAGTTCTTC. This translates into CASSKLGRVGYNEQFF. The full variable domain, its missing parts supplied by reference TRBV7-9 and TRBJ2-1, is DTGVSQNPRHKITKRGQNVTFRCDPISEHNRLYWYRQTLGQGPEFLTYFQNEAQLEKSRLLSDRFSAERPKGSFSTLEIQRTEQGDSAMYLCASSKLGRVGYNEQFFGPGTRLTVL.

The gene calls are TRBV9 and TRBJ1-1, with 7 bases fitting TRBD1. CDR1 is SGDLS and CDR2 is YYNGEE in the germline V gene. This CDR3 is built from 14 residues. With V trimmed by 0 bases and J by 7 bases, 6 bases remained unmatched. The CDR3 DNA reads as TGTGCCAGCAGCGTAGTGCAGGGGGACGGTGAAGCTTTCTTT. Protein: CASSVVQGDGEAFF.

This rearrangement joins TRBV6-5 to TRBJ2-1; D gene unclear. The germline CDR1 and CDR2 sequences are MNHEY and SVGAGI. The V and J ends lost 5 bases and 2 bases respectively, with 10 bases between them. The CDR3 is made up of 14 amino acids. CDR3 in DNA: TGTGCCAGCAGTAAAGGGTCAACCTACAATGAGCAGTTCTTC. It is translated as CASSKGSTYNEQFF.

The CDR3 region has the DNA TGTGCCAGCAGCTTAGTTTTGGACACCGCCACCGGGGAGCTGTTTTTT. Translating gives CASSLVLDTATGELFF. The V call is TRBV11-3, the J call TRBJ2-2, with a possible D match to TRBD1 (5 bases). The ends were cut back, 1 base at V and 4 bases at J, with 13 bases in the middle. The CDR3 has 16 amino acids. The germline CDR1 and CDR2 sequences are SGHNT and YENEEA. The complete variable domain, with remaining parts taken from reference TRBV11-3 and TRBJ2-2, reads EAGVVQSPRYKIIEKKQPVAFWCNPISGHNTLYWYLQNLGQGPELLIRYENEEAVDDSQLPKDRFSAERLKGVDSTLKIQPAELGDSAVYLCASSLVLDTATGELFFGEGSRLTVL.